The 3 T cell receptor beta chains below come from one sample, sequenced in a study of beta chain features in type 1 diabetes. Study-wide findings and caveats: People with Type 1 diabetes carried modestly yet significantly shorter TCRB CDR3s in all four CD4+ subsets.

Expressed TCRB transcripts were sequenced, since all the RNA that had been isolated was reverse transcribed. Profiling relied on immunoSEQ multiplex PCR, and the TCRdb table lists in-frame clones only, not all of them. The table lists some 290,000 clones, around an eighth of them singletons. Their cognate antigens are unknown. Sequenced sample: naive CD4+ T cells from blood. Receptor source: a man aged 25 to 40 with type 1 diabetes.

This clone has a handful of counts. The CDR3 reads CASSVTSGRLETQYF. CDR3 in DNA: TGTGCCAGCAGCGTGACTAGCGGGAGGCTAGAGACCCAGTACTTC. V is TRBV5-4 and J is TRBJ2-5; TRBD2 aligns across 13 bases. Trimming removed 4 bases from V and 4 bases from J; junction bases left unmatched: 4. The germline V gene encodes CDR1 SGHNT and CDR2 YYREEE (reference sequence). The CDR3 totals 15 residues.

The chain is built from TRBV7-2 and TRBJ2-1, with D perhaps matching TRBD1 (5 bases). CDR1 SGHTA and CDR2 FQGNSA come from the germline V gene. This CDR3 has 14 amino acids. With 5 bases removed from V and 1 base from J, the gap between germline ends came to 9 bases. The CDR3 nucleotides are TGTGCCAGCAGCCCTCAGGGTTCCTACAATGAGCAGTTCTTC. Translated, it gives CASSPQGSYNEQFF.

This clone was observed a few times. CDR3 in amino acids: CASRRQGYPLSNQPQHF. CDR3 DNA sequence: TGTGCCAGCCGAAGGCAGGGTTACCCTCTTAGCAATCAGCCCCAGCATTTT. This chain links TRBV2 with TRBJ1-5; the D gene is possibly TRBD1 (5 bases). Germline V gene lookup returns CDR1 SNHLY and CDR2 FYNNEI. V gave up 8 bases and J gave up 0 bases, with 20 bases separating them. This CDR3 region has 17 residues.